One sample yielded the 20 T cell receptor beta chains listed below, sequenced in a study of blood T cell repertoires in COVID-19 (dated by TCRdb to about 2020). Library creation used the immunoSEQ multiplex PCR assay. TCRdb retrieved this table from immuneACCESS and kept in-frame rearrangements only. Not all clones are present; in checked studies, unresolved V genes account for under half, and no reason is known for the remainder. Present in this sample are some 180,000 clones, 75% to 80% of which were seen just once. The leading ten clones occupy roughly 7.8% of the sample. The sequenced sample was peripheral blood. Every receptor here comes from a woman aged 45-60 years with active or convalescent COVID-19.

The chain carries TRBV6-6 and TRBJ1-1, with D perhaps matching TRBD1 (6 bases). CDR1 and CDR2 (germline): MNHNY, SVGAGI (reference sequence). The CDR3 is made up of 14 amino acids. The V and J ends lost 9 bases and 1 base respectively, with 15 bases between them. The CDR3 region has the DNA TGTGCCAGTGGTAGGGGGATCGGGAACACTGAAGCTTTCTTT. Amino acids: CASGRGIGNTEAFF.

V gene TRBV6-6 combines with J gene TRBJ2-7, with TRBD2 matching over 14 bases. V lost 4 bases to trimming and J lost 5 bases; unmatched junction nucleotides: 4. Germline-derived CDR1 and CDR2 are MNHNY and SVGAGI (reference sequence). The CDR3 extends over 15 amino acids. The CDR3 DNA sequence: TGTGCCAGCAGTTCGGGACTAGCGGGAGTCGACGAGCAGTACTTC. Amino acid sequence: CASSSGLAGVDEQYF.

This clone was counted between two and nine times. V gene TRBV7-6 combines with J gene TRBJ2-1; 7 bases line up with TRBD1. CDR3 length: 13 amino acids. Germline V gene lookup returns CDR1 SGHVS and CDR2 FNYEAQ. The junction had 5 bases not matched to a gene; V was cut back by 5 bases and J by 7 bases. CDR3 residues: CASSTRQGNEQFF. The DNA of the CDR3 is TGTGCCAGCAGCACCAGACAGGGTAATGAGCAGTTCTTC.

The chain joins TRBV18 to TRBJ1-1; 8 bases map to TRBD1. Germline V lookup: CDR1 KGHSH, CDR2 LQKENI. The CDR3 has 12 residues. Trimming at V came to 3 bases and at J to 11 bases, leaving 5 bases not matched to a gene. This CDR3 reads CASSPDRAEAFF. The DNA of the CDR3 is TGTGCCAGCTCACCGGACAGGGCCGAGGCTTTCTTT.

This clone was observed many times. This rearrangement joins TRBV6-2 or TRBV6-3 to TRBJ1-1, with TRBD1 matching over 8 bases. This CDR3 contains 14 residues. CDR1 MNHEY and CDR2 SVGEGT come from the germline V gene. The V gene end was trimmed by 4 bases and the J gene end by 0 bases; junction bases not matched to a gene: 1. CDR3 loop: CASSLTGVNTEAFF. DNA for the CDR3: TGTGCCAGCAGTTTGACAGGGGTGAACACTGAAGCTTTCTTT.

The chain uses TRBV5-1 and TRBJ1-2; D not certain. The CDR3 contains 13 residues. Trimming cost V 0 bases and J 8 bases, with 11 bases left between them. Germline values: CDR1 SGHRS, CDR2 YFSETQ. CDR3 sequence (DNA): TGCGCCAGCAGCTTGGAACTCATGGGCGGCTACACCTTC. It specifies CASSLELMGGYTF.

This chain uses TRBV7-9 with TRBJ1-3; weak D call: TRBD1 (6 bases). Germline V gene data show CDR1 as SEHNR and CDR2 as FQNEAQ (reference sequence). Trimming pared 4 bases from V and 0 bases from J, leaving 16 bases between. The CDR3 is 17 amino acids. The CDR3 bases are TGTGCCAGCAGCTCAAGACAGGCCAGCTCCTCTGGAAACACCATATATTTT. As protein: CASSSRQASSSGNTIYF.

The V and J genes are TRBV5-1 and TRBJ2-7; D is unresolved. V was pared by 0 bases and J by 1 base, with 8 bases between. This CDR3 is 14 amino acids long. Looked up from germline, CDR1 is SGHRS and CDR2 is YFSETQ. The CDR3 region is CASSLGPTSYEQYF. In DNA, the CDR3 is TGCGCCAGCAGCTTGGGGCCGACATCCTACGAGCAGTACTTC.

The V gene is TRBV11-2, the J gene TRBJ2-3, with TRBD2 matching over 9 bases. Trimming took 0 bases from V and 6 from J; bases not matched to a gene: 10. This CDR3 contains 17 residues. The germline gives CDR1 SGHAT, CDR2 FQNNGV. CDR3 protein: CASSLDNSGRAGDTQYF. The CDR3, as DNA: TGTGCCAGCAGCTTAGACAATAGCGGGAGAGCAGGGGATACGCAGTATTTT.

This clone was seen more than once but under ten times. The chain uses TRBV6-6 and TRBJ2-7; D perhaps matches TRBD2 (5 bases). V gave up 4 bases and J gave up 2 bases, with 15 bases separating them. The CDR3 has 15 amino acids. CDR1 is MNHNY and CDR2 is SVGAGI in the germline V gene (reference sequence). CDR3 DNA: TGTGCCAGCAGTTCCCGGGAACTCGGGGCCTACGAGCAGTACTTC. It codes for CASSSRELGAYEQYF.

V gene TRBV29-1 combines with J gene TRBJ1-3; D gene uncertain. Trimming pared 2 bases from V and 1 base from J, leaving 9 bases between. The CDR3 consists of 14 residues. CDR1 is SQVTM, CDR2 ANQGSEA, per germline. In DNA form, the CDR3 reads TGCAGCGTTGAAACGCGGCAGTCTGGAAACACCATATATTTT. Residues: CSVETRQSGNTIYF.

This chain uses TRBV15 with TRBJ2-5; 10 bases line up with TRBD2. V shed 5 bases and J 5 bases; nucleotides not matched to a gene: 5. This CDR3 is built from 14 residues. Germline CDR1 LNHNV, CDR2 YYDKDF (reference sequence). The CDR3 coding sequence is TGTGCCACCAGCTTGGGACTAGCGCTGGAGACCCAGTACTTC. Its protein product is CATSLGLALETQYF.

In this sample, this clone turned up once. This chain connects TRBV6-1 to TRBJ1-6; the D gene is possibly TRBD1 (6 bases). CDR3 size: 17 residues. Germline V gene sequence: CDR1 MNHNS, CDR2 SASEGT. The V end was cut by 2 bases, the J end by 7 bases, with 18 bases between. CDR3 region: CASSETLQGRPNSPLHF. In DNA form, the CDR3 reads TGTGCCAGCAGTGAAACTCTACAGGGACGGCCGAATTCACCCCTCCACTTT.

The rearrangement joins TRBV20-1 to TRBJ1-2; D unclear. Germline V gives CDR1 DFQATT, CDR2 SNEGSKA (reference sequence). The length of the CDR3 is 11 residues. V was cut by 4 bases and J by 8 bases, with 11 bases left in between. The CDR3 here is CSATGSRGYTF. The CDR3 region has the DNA TGCAGTGCTACAGGCTCCCGAGGCTACACCTTC.

The chain carries TRBV11-3 and TRBJ2-1; TRBD2 agrees at 7 bases. The germline V gene encodes CDR1 SGHNT and CDR2 YENEEA. The CDR3 totals 14 residues. The trim removed 6 bases at V and 10 bases at J, leaving 12 bases unmatched. The CDR3 region is CASSYGGERVEQFF. For the CDR3, the DNA is TGTGCCAGCAGTTATGGGGGGGAGCGGGTCGAGCAGTTCTTC. Full variable domain (missing parts from reference TRBV11-3 and TRBJ2-1): EAGVVQSPRYKIIEKKQPVAFWCNPISGHNTLYWYLQNLGQGPELLIRYENEEAVDDSQLPKDRFSAERLKGVDSTLKIQPAELGDSAVYLCASSYGGERVEQFFGPGTRLTVL.

This sequence joins TRBV28 and TRBJ2-7; 8 bases agree with TRBD1. J gave up 3 bases and V 6 bases, and 7 bases lay outside the gene matches. Germline V gene sequence: CDR1 MDHEN, CDR2 SYDVKM. The CDR3 contains 14 residues. CDR3 DNA: TGTGCCAGCAGCACCCCCGGGACAGGCTACGAGCAGTACTTC. Its translation: CASSTPGTGYEQYF.

J is TRBJ2-3 and V is TRBV5-1; no firm D call. CDR1 is SGHRS, CDR2 YFSETQ, per germline. The CDR3 contains 14 residues. Deletions cut 0 bases from V and 0 bases from J, with 5 bases between. CDR3 loop: CASSLAMSTDTQYF. CDR3 bases: TGCGCCAGCAGCTTGGCCATGAGCACAGATACGCAGTATTTT.

The chain recombines TRBV7-2 with TRBJ2-5, with 10 bases identical to TRBD2. With V trimmed by 1 base and J by 1 base, 6 bases remained unmatched. Looked up from germline, CDR1 is SGHTA and CDR2 is FQGNSA. This CDR3 comprises 17 residues. CDR3 DNA sequence: TGTGCCAGCAGCTTAGATTCCCCTAGCGGGGGCCAAGAGACCCAGTACTTC. Translated: CASSLDSPSGGQETQYF.

The chain combines TRBV27 with TRBJ1-2, with 9 bases aligning to TRBD1. V dropped 2 bases and J dropped 4; count of bases not matched to a gene: 8. CDR3 length equals 16 residues. Germline CDR1 MNHEY, CDR2 SMNVEV (reference sequence). The CDR3 nucleotides are TGTGCCAGCAGTTTAAAAGGTTTGGACAGGGGCTATGGCTACACCTTC. Translation gives CASSLKGLDRGYGYTF.

J is TRBJ2-3 and V is TRBV24-1; D is unresolved. V was trimmed by 2 bases and J by 0 bases, leaving 2 bases between them. The CDR3 totals 13 residues. Germline V gene sequence: CDR1 KGHDR, CDR2 SFDVKD. Here the CDR3 reads CATSDSSTDTQYF. The CDR3 bases are TGTGCCACCAGTGATTCTAGCACAGATACGCAGTATTTT.